The present TCR beta chain was sequenced within a study of blood T cell repertoires in COVID-19. Whole-study context: The origin of the acute and convalescent COVID-19 samples was the United States, Italy and Spain.

Only in-frame clones appear in the TCRdb table, and some are missing; sequencing was by immunoSEQ multiplex PCR. The top ten hold roughly 6% of the sample, which has 300,000 to 400,000 clones, about nine tenths seen once. V was cut by 3 bases and J by 4 bases, with 12 bases left in between. In germline, CDR1 is KGHSH, CDR2 LQKENI. The CDR3 loop spans 15 amino acids. The material sequenced was peripheral blood. The clonotype originates from a woman in her forties or fifties with COVID-19, enrolled during active disease. The gene calls are TRBV18 and TRBJ2-2; TRBD2 might be the D (5 bases). The DNA of the CDR3 is TGTGCCAGCTCACCCGAGGACTTACCCACCGGGGAGCTGTTTTTT. This sequence encodes CASSPEDLPTGELFF.